These T cell receptor beta chains were read from a single sample in a study of T cells after yellow fever vaccination. TCRdb passed the 5' RACE reads through MiXCR, listing each CDR3 protein once. The sample contains under 400,000 distinct CDR3 sequences, roughly 11% of which appear only once. The source material was PBMCs, sampled on the day of the first yellow fever vaccination. The receptors stem from a man younger than 35 who received the YFV17D yellow fever vaccine. The CDR3 runs from the conserved cysteine through the conserved F or W. Fields, in order: D gene, J gene, V gene, clone size, CDR3 protein, CDR3 DNA. A D gene is named only where the DNA matches it firmly. The size field is filled for only some rows; it gives once, few, many or a size class.

. | TRBJ1-5 | TRBV4-1 | . | CASSQEALNQPQHF | TGCGCCAGCAGCCAAGAGGCTCTTAATCAGCCCCAGCATTTT
. | TRBJ2-3 | TRBV20-1 | . | CSAQPRESTDTQYF | TGCAGTGCGCAGCCCAGGGAAAGCACAGATACGCAGTATTTT
. | TRBJ2-1 | TRBV7-9 | . | CASSPIYNEQFF | TGTGCCAGCAGCCCAATCTACAATGAGCAGTTCTTC
TRBD1 | TRBJ2-1 | TRBV7-9 | few | CASSPDRVYNEQFF | TGTGCCAGCAGCCCGGACAGGGTCTACAATGAGCAGTTCTTC
. | TRBJ2-1 | TRBV20-1 | . | CSAYRVGYNEQFF | TGCAGTGCTTACAGGGTGGGTTACAATGAGCAGTTCTTC
. | TRBJ2-7 | TRBV12-3/TRBV12-4 | many | CASSLGREQYF | TGTGCCAGCAGTTTAGGGCGGGAGCAGTACTTC
TRBD2 | TRBJ2-2 | TRBV5-1 | few | CASRPMAGVYTGELFF | TGCGCCAGCAGGCCCATGGCGGGGGTGTACACCGGGGAGCTGTTTTTT
. | TRBJ2-1 | TRBV29-1 | few | CSVESQSLWEQFF | TGCAGCGTTGAATCGCAATCCCTTTGGGAGCAGTTCTTC
. | TRBJ2-7 | TRBV2 | . | CASSEGILHEQYF | TGTGCCAGCAGTGAAGGGATACTCCACGAGCAGTACTTC
. | TRBJ2-4 | TRBV6-1 | . | CASSEALGGNIQYF | TGTGCCAGCAGTGAAGCGTTAGGGGGAAACATTCAGTACTTC
TRBD2 | TRBJ2-3 | TRBV7-8 | many | CASSSAGGITDTQYF | TGTGCCAGCAGCTCAGCGGGGGGGATCACAGATACGCAGTATTTT
. | TRBJ2-2 | TRBV7-2 | few | CASSFGRGGTGELFF | TGTGCCAGCAGCTTCGGCAGGGGTGGCACCGGGGAGCTGTTTTTT
TRBD2 | TRBJ2-7 | TRBV6-6 | . | CASRPLRGDEQYF | TGTGCCAGCAGACCCCTGCGGGGGGACGAGCAGTACTTC
. | TRBJ1-1 | TRBV5-1 | few | CASSLATGRNTEAFF | TGCGCCAGCAGCTTGGCCACAGGAAGGAACACTGAAGCTTTCTTT
TRBD1 | TRBJ2-1 | TRBV5-1 | . | CASSFSGQGYNEQFF | TGCGCCAGCAGCTTTAGTGGACAGGGTTACAATGAGCAGTTCTTC
. | TRBJ2-5 | TRBV20-1 | . | CSAPGLGLQETQYF | TGCAGTGCCCCTGGTCTCGGACTGCAAGAGACCCAGTACTTC
. | TRBJ1-5 | TRBV15 | few | CATSRDRGIVGNQPQHF | TGTGCCACCAGCAGAGACAGGGGCATTGTGGGCAATCAGCCCCAGCATTTT
. | TRBJ2-7 | TRBV14 | . | CASSQDVQGISYEQYF | TGTGCCAGCAGCCAAGATGTGCAGGGGATCTCCTACGAGCAGTACTTC
. | TRBJ2-3 | TRBV6-2/TRBV6-3 | . | CASSYSAGTDTQYF | TGTGCCAGCAGTTACTCAGCCGGCACAGATACGCAGTATTTT
. | TRBJ2-1 | TRBV7-2 | few | CASSMQTGDNEQFF | TGTGCCAGCAGCATGCAGACAGGCGATAATGAGCAGTTCTTC
TRBD2 | TRBJ2-5 | TRBV7-2 | . | CASSFVSGNQETQYF | TGTGCCAGCAGCTTTGTTAGCGGGAACCAAGAGACCCAGTACTTC
. | TRBJ1-5 | TRBV20-1 | . | CSARASNQPQHF | TGCAGTGCTAGGGCTAGCAATCAGCCCCAGCATTTT
TRBD1 | TRBJ2-3 | TRBV6-5 | few | CASSYLASRQGLSYTQYF | TGTGCCAGCAGTTACCTAGCCTCGCGACAGGGGCTAAGCTATACGCAGTATTTT
. | TRBJ2-1 | TRBV10-1 | many | CASSESYRVGDNEQFF | TGCGCCAGCAGTGAGTCATACAGGGTGGGGGACAATGAGCAGTTCTTC
. | TRBJ1-6 | TRBV5-6 | . | CASSLFLQAHNSPLHF | TGTGCCAGCAGCTTGTTCCTTCAGGCTCATAATTCACCCCTCCACTTT
TRBD1 | TRBJ2-7 | TRBV5-1 | . | CASSSGTVAYEQYF | TGCGCCAGCAGCTCCGGGACAGTAGCCTACGAGCAGTACTTC
. | TRBJ1-6 | TRBV9 | many | CASSVVGYSPLHF | TGTGCCAGCAGCGTAGTGGGGTATTCACCCCTCCACTTT
. | TRBJ2-4 | TRBV2 | many | CASSDGLAKNIQYF | TGTGCCAGCAGTGACGGACTAGCCAAAAACATTCAGTACTTC
TRBD2 | TRBJ2-3 | TRBV12-3/TRBV12-4 | . | CASGAGGTDTQYF | TGTGCCAGCGGAGCGGGGGGCACAGATACGCAGTATTTT
TRBD2 | TRBJ2-1 | TRBV4-3 | many | CASSQKELKRGGGEQFF | TGCGCCAGCAGCCAGAAAGAACTAAAGCGGGGGGGTGGTGAGCAGTTCTTC
. | TRBJ1-6 | TRBV6-5 | many | CASSSEAGSYNSPLHF | TGTGCCAGCAGTTCCGAGGCGGGCTCCTATAATTCACCCCTCCACTTT
. | TRBJ1-3 | TRBV10-3 | many | CAIKGGPSGNTIYF | TGTGCCATCAAGGGAGGACCCTCTGGAAACACCATATATTTT
. | TRBJ2-6 | TRBV7-3 | few | CASSGQSSGANVLTF | TGTGCCAGCAGCGGGCAAAGCTCTGGGGCCAACGTCCTGACTTTC
TRBD2 | TRBJ2-3 | TRBV7-2 | . | CASSSGTSTQYF | TGTGCCAGCAGCTCCGGGACTAGTACGCAGTATTTT
. | TRBJ1-2 | TRBV20-1 | . | CSSSPGYGYTF | TGCAGTAGCTCCCCGGGCTATGGCTACACCTTC
. | TRBJ1-1 | TRBV2 | few | CASGKTGDTTVNTEAFF | TGTGCCAGCGGGAAAACAGGTGACACTACAGTGAACACTGAAGCTTTCTTT
. | TRBJ1-6 | TRBV7-3 | few | CASSAPTNSPLHF | TGTGCCAGCAGCGCCCCGACTAATTCACCCCTCCACTTT